This T cell receptor (beta chain) was profiled in a study of regulatory T cells in long-lasting Graves disease. Study overall: The study counted Graves' disease as persistent given over 5 years of antithyroid drugs and positive TSH receptor antibodies.

Documented time point: persistent/refractory GD, antithyroid drugs over 5 years with positive TRAb. From PBMCs, RNA was extracted and then used to make the TCR library. Construction of the TCR beta libraries employed iRepertoire HTBI primers in conjunction with Arm-PCR of CDR3 regions. TCRdb itself ran the multiplex PCR reads through MiXCR, one entry per CDR3 protein. This table holds 300,000 to 400,000 distinct CDR3 sequences, less than 20% found once. The sample here was peripheral blood mononuclear cells (PBMCs), taken when the disease was refractory, from a patient treated with antithyroid drugs. The TCR sequence derives from a female donor with Graves disease.

The CDR3 loop reads CASSLDSSYYEQYF. The CDR3 region has the DNA TGTGCCAGCAGTTTAGACAGCTCCTACTACGAGCAGTACTTC. The rearrangement uses TRBV6-5 and TRBJ2-7; D is possibly TRBD1 (5 bases). This CDR3 contains 14 residues. The V end was cut by 4 bases, the J end by 3 bases, with 13 bases between. Germline V gene lookup returns CDR1 MNHEY and CDR2 SVGAGI.